This T cell receptor (beta chain) was sequenced during a study of human T cells and chemical hapten exposure. A single record per CDR3 protein comes from TCRdb applying MiXCR to the RACE reads. The sample includes about 73,000 distinct CDR3 sequences, around 7.9% of them seen just once. As to time point: patch test 2, 6 weeks after DPC sensitization. Treatment meaning: therapeutic diphenylcyclopropenone sensitization with weekly scalp DPC. This CDR3 is 20 amino acids long. Looked up from germline, CDR1 is SEHNR and CDR2 is FQNEAQ (reference sequence). V gave up 4 bases and J gave up 3 bases; unmatched junction bases: 23.

The TCR was taken from a woman aged 45 to 65 with alopecia areata. Some clones in this sample may be carry-over from other donors' samples. The chain joins TRBV7-9 to TRBJ2-5; TRBD2 agrees at 7 bases. The sequences come from whole blood, collected in connection with sensitization to the hapten diphenylcyclopropenone (DPC). CDR3: CASSSLPGLRTTTTKETQYF. For the CDR3, the DNA is TGTGCCAGCAGCTCGCTCCCGGGACTACGAACTACCACGACCAAAGAGACCCAGTACTTC.